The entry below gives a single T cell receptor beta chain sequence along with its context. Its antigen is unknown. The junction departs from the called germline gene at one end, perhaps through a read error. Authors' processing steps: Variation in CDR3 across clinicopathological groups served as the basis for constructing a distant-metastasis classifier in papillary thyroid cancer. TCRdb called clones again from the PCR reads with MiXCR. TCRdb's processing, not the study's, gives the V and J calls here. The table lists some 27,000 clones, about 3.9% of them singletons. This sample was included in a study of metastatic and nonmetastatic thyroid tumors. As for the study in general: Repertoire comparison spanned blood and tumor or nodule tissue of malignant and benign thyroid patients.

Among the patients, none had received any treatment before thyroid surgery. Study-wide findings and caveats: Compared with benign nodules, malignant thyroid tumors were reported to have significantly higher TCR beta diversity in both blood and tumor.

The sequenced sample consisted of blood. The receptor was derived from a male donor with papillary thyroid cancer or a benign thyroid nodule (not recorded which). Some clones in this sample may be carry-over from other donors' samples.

In DNA, the CDR3 is TGCAGTGCTAGCGGGATTTCGGGAGATACGCAGTACTTT. Translated, it gives CSASGISGDTQYF. The chain employs TRBV20-1 and TRBJ2-3; D is possibly TRBD2 (6 bases). The CDR3 sequence is 13 residues long. Germline assignment: CDR1 DFQATT and CDR2 SNEGSKA (reference sequence).